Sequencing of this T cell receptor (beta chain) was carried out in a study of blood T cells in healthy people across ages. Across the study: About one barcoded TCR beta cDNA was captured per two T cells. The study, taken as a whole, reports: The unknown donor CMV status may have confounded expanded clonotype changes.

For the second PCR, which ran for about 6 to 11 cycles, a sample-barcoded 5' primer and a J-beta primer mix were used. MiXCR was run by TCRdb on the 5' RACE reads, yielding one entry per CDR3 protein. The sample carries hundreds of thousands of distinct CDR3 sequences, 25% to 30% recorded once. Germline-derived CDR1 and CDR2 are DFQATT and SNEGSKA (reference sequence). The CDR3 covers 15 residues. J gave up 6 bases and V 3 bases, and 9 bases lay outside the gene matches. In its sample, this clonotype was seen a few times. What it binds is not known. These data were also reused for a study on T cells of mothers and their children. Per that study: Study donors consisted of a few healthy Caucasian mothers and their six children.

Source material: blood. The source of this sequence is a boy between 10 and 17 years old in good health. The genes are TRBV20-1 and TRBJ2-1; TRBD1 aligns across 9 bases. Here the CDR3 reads CSASKTGGAANEQFF. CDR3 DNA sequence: TGCAGTGCTAGCAAGACAGGGGGAGCGGCCAATGAGCAGTTCTTC.